Listed below are T cell receptor beta chains from one sample, sequenced in a study of blood T cell repertoires in COVID-19. Data came from immunoSEQ multiplex PCR; TCRdb stores just in-frame clones and leaves some out. The repertoire includes under 250,000 clones, 84% of them detected once, and more than 4% sits in the top ten. The sample taken for sequencing was peripheral blood. Receptors originate from a man aged 50 or older with acute or convalescent COVID-19. Each CDR3 is given with its conserved first and last residue. A D gene is named only where the DNA matches it firmly. The size of a clone is reported for some rows only, either as once, few or many, or as a class for expanded clones.

J gene | D gene | clone size | V gene | CDR3 protein | CDR3 DNA
TRBJ1-5 | TRBD1 | . | TRBV5-1 | CASSLDGRGEQPQHF | TGCGCCAGCAGCTTGGACGGCAGGGGGGAACAGCCCCAGCATTTT
TRBJ2-7 | . | few | TRBV4-1 | CASSRVGSWDGSYEQYF | TGCGCCAGCAGCCGAGTGGGGAGTTGGGATGGGTCCTACGAGCAGTACTTC
TRBJ2-2 | TRBD2 | . | TRBV5-4 | CASSSGLATTGELFF | TGTGCCAGCAGCTCTGGACTAGCGACCACCGGGGAGCTGTTTTTT
TRBJ1-2 | TRBD1 | . | TRBV30 | CAWSVRAGGTFVGYTF | TGTGCCTGGAGTGTCAGGGCAGGGGGAACCTTTGTTGGCTACACCTTC
TRBJ2-2 | . | few | TRBV19 | CASTSQGSGAGELFF | TGTGCCAGTACCTCACAGGGTAGTGGGGCCGGGGAGCTGTTTTTT
TRBJ1-2 | . | . | TRBV6-5 | CATPGIYGYTF | TGTGCCACCCCAGGGATTTATGGCTACACCTTC
TRBJ1-5 | TRBD1 | . | TRBV19 | CASSTGTGGQPQHF | TGTGCCAGTAGCACCGGGACAGGGGGTCAGCCCCAGCATTTT
TRBJ1-4 | . | . | TRBV25-1 | CASTVNQVEKLFF | TGTGCCAGCACCGTCAATCAGGTTGAAAAACTGTTTTTT
TRBJ1-1 | TRBD1 | . | TRBV18 | CASSPRDRGAEAFF | TGTGCCAGCTCACCTAGGGACAGGGGCGCTGAAGCTTTCTTT
TRBJ2-1 | . | . | TRBV28 | CASSFEGGWGNEQFF | TGTGCCAGCAGTTTCGAGGGAGGTTGGGGCAATGAGCAGTTCTTC
TRBJ1-5 | . | . | TRBV28 | CASSLPGYSNQPQHF | TGTGCCAGCAGTTTACCGGGGTATAGCAATCAGCCCCAGCATTTT
TRBJ2-5 | . | . | TRBV11-3 | CASSLAGSQETQYF | TGTGCCAGCAGCTTAGCTGGCAGCCAAGAGACCCAGTACTTC
TRBJ1-6 | TRBD1 | . | TRBV18 | CASSGSQGSVNSPLHF | TGTGCCAGCTCAGGCTCACAGGGGAGTGTTAATTCACCCCTCCACTTT
TRBJ2-7 | . | . | TRBV6-5 | CASSQAVISREQYF | TGTGCCAGCAGTCAGGCAGTCATTTCAAGGGAGCAGTACTTC
TRBJ1-2 | . | once | TRBV28 | CASSLLRYGYTF | TGTGCCAGCAGTTTATTGCGATATGGCTACACCTTC
TRBJ2-7 | . | . | TRBV7-8 | CASSLRQSVVKQYF | TGTGCCAGCAGCTTGAGACAGTCGGTTGTGAAGCAGTACTTC
TRBJ1-4 | . | . | TRBV18 | CASSMGGPNEKLFF | TGTGCCAGCTCGATGGGAGGGCCTAATGAAAAACTGTTTTTT
TRBJ2-3 | . | . | TRBV10-3 | CAITPGGAGADTQYF | TGTGCCATCACCCCGGGGGGCGCTGGGGCAGATACGCAGTATTTT